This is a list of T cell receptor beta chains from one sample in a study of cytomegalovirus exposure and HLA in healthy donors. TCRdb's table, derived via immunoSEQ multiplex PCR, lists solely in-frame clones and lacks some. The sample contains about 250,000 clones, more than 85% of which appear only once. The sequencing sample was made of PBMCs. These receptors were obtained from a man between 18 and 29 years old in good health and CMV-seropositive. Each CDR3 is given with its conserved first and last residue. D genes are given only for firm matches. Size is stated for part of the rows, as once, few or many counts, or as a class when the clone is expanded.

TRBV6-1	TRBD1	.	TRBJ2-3	TGTGCCAGCCGTGCGCGGAGACAGGGGGCTACAGATACGCAGTATTTT	CASRARRQGATDTQYF
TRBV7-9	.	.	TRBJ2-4	TGTGCCAGCAGCTTAGTTGGACAAATCCGAGCCAAAAACATTCAGTACTTC	CASSLVGQIRAKNIQYF
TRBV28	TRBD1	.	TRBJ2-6	TGTGCCAGCAGTTTCAGGGGGCCTGGGGCCAACGTCCTGACTTTC	CASSFRGPGANVLTF
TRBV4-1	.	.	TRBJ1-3	TGCGCCAGCAGCCAAGAAGGGGGATCTGGAAACACCATATATTTT	CASSQEGGSGNTIYF
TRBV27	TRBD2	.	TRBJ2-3	TGTGCCAGCAGTTTATCGAATCTAGCGGCTCTAGCGGACATCGGGCCCACCTACACAGATACGCAGTATTTT	CASSLSNLAALADIGPTYTDTQYF
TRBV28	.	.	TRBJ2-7	TGTGCCAGCAGTTTTTGGGTCCTGACGGGAGAGTCGTACGAGCAGTACTTC	CASSFWVLTGESYEQYF
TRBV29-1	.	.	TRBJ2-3	TGCAGCACCCTATGGGGGACAGATACGCAGTATTTT	CSTLWGTDTQYF
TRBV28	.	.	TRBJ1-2	TGTGCCAGCCTCTATGGCTATGGCTACACCTTC	CASLYGYGYTF
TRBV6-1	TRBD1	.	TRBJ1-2	TGTGCCAGCTTCGACTCAGGGGGCAATCAGGATGGCTACACCTTC	CASFDSGGNQDGYTF
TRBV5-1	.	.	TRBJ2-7	TGCGCCAGCAGCCCTACAGGAACCACCCAATACGAGCAGTACTTC	CASSPTGTTQYEQYF
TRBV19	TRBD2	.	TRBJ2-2	TGTGCCAGCTCTGGGACGGGAGGCGCCAGCAGGGAGCTGTTTTTT	CASSGTGGASRELFF
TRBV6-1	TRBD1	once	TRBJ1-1	TGTGCCAGCAGTTCCCGGGACAGGCTTAACACTGAAGCTTTCTTT	CASSSRDRLNTEAFF
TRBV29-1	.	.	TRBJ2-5	TGCAGCGTTTCAGGGGATCAAGAGACCCAGTACTTC	CSVSGDQETQYF
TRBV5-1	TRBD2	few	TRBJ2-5	TGCGCCAGCAGCCCGACCGGGACTAGCGGGCCTCAAGAGACCCAGTACTTC	CASSPTGTSGPQETQYF
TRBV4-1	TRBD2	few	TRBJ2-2	TGCGCCAGCAGCCAAGGCGGGAGGCTTGTCGGGGAGCTGTTTTTT	CASSQGGRLVGELFF
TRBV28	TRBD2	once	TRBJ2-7	TGTGCCAGCAGCCCCTTGCTGGGGACTAGCGGGAGTATTAGCTCCTACGAGCAGTACTTC	CASSPLLGTSGSISSYEQYF
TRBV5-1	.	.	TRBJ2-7	TGCGCCAGCAGCCGAGGGGAGCTCTACGAGCAGTACTTC	CASSRGELYEQYF
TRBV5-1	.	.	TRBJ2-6	TGCGCCAGCAGCTTGGAGCCCCCAGGGGCTACTGGGGCCAACGTCCTGACTTTC	CASSLEPPGATGANVLTF
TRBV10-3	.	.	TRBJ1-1	TGTGCCATCCAGGCTTGGGAATCGAACACTGAAGCTTTCTTT	CAIQAWESNTEAFF
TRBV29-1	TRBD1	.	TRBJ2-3	TGCAGCGTTGAAGTCGGTAGGACAGGCTTCACAGATACGCAGTATTTT	CSVEVGRTGFTDTQYF
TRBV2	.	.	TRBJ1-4	TGTGCCACCTCCCGAGGGGAGGAAGAAAAACTGTTTTTT	CATSRGEEEKLFF
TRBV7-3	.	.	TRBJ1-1	TGTGCCAGCAGCTTAACGTACAGTTTTAACACTGAAGCTTTCTTT	CASSLTYSFNTEAFF
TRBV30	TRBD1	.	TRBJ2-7	TGTGCCTGGAGTATAACCGGGACAGGCTACGAGCAGTACTTC	CAWSITGTGYEQYF
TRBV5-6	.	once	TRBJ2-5	TGTGCCAGCATCAAAGGACAGCAAGAGACCCAGTACTTC	CASIKGQQETQYF
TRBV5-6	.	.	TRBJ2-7	TGTGCCAGCAGCAGGAGGGACGGCAGATACGAGCAGTACTTC	CASSRRDGRYEQYF
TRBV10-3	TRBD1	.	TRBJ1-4	TGTGCCATCAGTGAGTCCGGACAGGACCTTGAAAAACTGTTTTTT	CAISESGQDLEKLFF
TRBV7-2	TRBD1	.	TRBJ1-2	TGTGCCAGCAGCTTTAAGGGGACAGGGGATGGCTACACCTTC	CASSFKGTGDGYTF
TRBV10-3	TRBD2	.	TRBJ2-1	TGTGCCATCAGGGGCGGGAGCATCGATGAGCAGTTCTTC	CAIRGGSIDEQFF
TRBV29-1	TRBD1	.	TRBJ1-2	TGCAGCGCCTGGGGACAGGGGGAAGACTATGGCTACACCTTC	CSAWGQGEDYGYTF
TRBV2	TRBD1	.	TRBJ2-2	TGTGCCAGCGACAGGGGGAACACCGGGGAGCTGTTTTTT	CASDRGNTGELFF
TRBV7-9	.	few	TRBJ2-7	TGTGCCAGCAGCGGTACAGTGGGATTCTACGAGCAGTACTTC	CASSGTVGFYEQYF
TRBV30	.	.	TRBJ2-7	TGTGCCTGGGGGGTTGGGGGGAAGGACGAGCAGTACTTC	CAWGVGGKDEQYF
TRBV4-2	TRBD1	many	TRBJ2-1	TGTGCCAGCAGAACCGGGACAGGGTTACACAATGAGCAGTTCTTC	CASRTGTGLHNEQFF
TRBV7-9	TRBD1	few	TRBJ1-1	TGTGCCAGCAGCAACGGGGGACAGGGAGGTAAAATTTTCTTT	CASSNGGQGGKIFF
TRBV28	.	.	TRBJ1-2	TGTGCCAGCAGTTTATCGGGCACCGCAAACTATGGCTACACCTTC	CASSLSGTANYGYTF
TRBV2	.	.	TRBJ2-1	TGTGCCAGCAACAGAGCTGGCGGCTCCTACAATGAGCAGTTCTTC	CASNRAGGSYNEQFF
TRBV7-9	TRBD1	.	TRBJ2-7	TGTGCCAGCAGTAGGGGGCTAAACTCCTACGAGCAGTACTTC	CASSRGLNSYEQYF
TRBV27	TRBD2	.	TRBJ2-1	TGTGCCAGCAGTTTTGGACTAGCGGGATACAATGAGCAGTTCTTC	CASSFGLAGYNEQFF
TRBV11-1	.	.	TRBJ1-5	TGTGCCAGCAGCTTGACGGGCAATCAGCCCCAGCATTTT	CASSLTGNQPQHF
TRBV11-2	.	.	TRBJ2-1	TGTGCCAGCAGCTTAGAAGGGTGGAGCGGAGTGTCCACAGATGAGCAGTTCTTC	CASSLEGWSGVSTDEQFF
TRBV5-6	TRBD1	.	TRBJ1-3	TGTGCCAGCAGCTTGATTTTGACAGGGGGAGACTCTGGAAACACCATATATTTT	CASSLILTGGDSGNTIYF
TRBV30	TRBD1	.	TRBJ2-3	TGTGCCTTGACAGGGGGCTGGGAAGATACGCAGTATTTT	CALTGGWEDTQYF
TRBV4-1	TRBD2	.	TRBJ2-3	TGCGCCAGCAGCCAAGAGGCGGCAGCGGGAGGGACAGATACGCAGTATTTT	CASSQEAAAGGTDTQYF
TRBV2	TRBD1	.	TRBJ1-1	TGTGCCAGCAGAGTTGGCCGGGACAGCATGCAGAACACTGAAGCTTTCTTT	CASRVGRDSMQNTEAFF
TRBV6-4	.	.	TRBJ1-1	TGTGCCAGCTCTAAGGGGAAAGCCGGGGCTGAAGCTTTCTTT	CASSKGKAGAEAFF
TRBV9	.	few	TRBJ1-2	TGTGCCAGCAGCGTAGAAGGCAGGGGAGACTATGGCTACACCTTC	CASSVEGRGDYGYTF